This T cell receptor (beta chain) came from a study of cytomegalovirus exposure and HLA in healthy donors. V gave up 0 bases and J gave up 1 base, with 18 bases separating them. The CDR3 loop spans 18 amino acids. Germline CDR1 and CDR2: LGHNA and YNFKEQ. With 60 Vbeta and 13 Jbeta primers, the PCR was carried out. This table comes from immunoSEQ multiplex PCR, and its TCRdb copy is limited to in-frame clones, with some not included. This sample has 95,000 to 150,000 clones, with 60% to 85% found just once. The receptor's source is a woman in her 40s in good health and CMV-seronegative. The V call is TRBV4-2, the J call TRBJ1-1, with TRBD1 as a possible D gene (6 bases). Sequencing used PBMCs. CDR3: CASSQEGLGIGGNTEAFF. For the CDR3, the DNA is TGTGCCAGCAGCCAAGAGGGCCTGGGGATAGGGGGGAACACTGAAGCTTTCTTT.